This TCR beta chain was observed in a study of blood T cell repertoires in COVID-19. Study information: COVID-19 samples, acute and convalescent, were from the United States, Italy and Spain. From T cells, B-cell-depleted T cells, or PBMCs came the material, which was cDNA or gDNA.

Per the original data handling: The authors estimated nucleated cell counts from reference gene primer amplification. Clones were read by immunoSEQ multiplex PCR, and TCRdb kept only the in-frame ones, dropping some. Clone size and V and J calls were adopted from that table, with D and trimming inferred from the DNA. The sample has 61,000 or so clones, under 85% seen once; the top ten hold about 5.5%. V was pared by 3 bases and J by 6 bases, with 8 bases of the junction left unmatched. The CDR3 covers 16 residues. Looked up from germline, CDR1 is KGHDR and CDR2 is SFDVKD. The sequenced material came from peripheral blood. The rearrangement joins TRBV24-1 to TRBJ2-2; 8 bases match TRBD1. The source of this sequence is an older woman with acute or convalescent COVID-19. In nucleotides, the CDR3 is TGTGCCACCAGTGATCCCGACAGGGGTCGGGCCGGGGAGCTGTTTTTT. Its translation: CATSDPDRGRAGELFF.